The next 30 T cell receptor beta chains were all read from a single sample in a study of T cells in Graves' hyperthyroidism and ophthalmopathy. What was amplified from RNA transcripts were TCR beta CDR3 regions. The HTBI primer set served for first-round RT-PCR of the TCR CDR3. TCRdb processed the multiplex PCR reads anew with MiXCR; each CDR3 protein has one entry. This repertoire shows roughly 570,000 distinct CDR3 sequences, 40% to 55% found once; its top ten account for around 7.7%. The sequenced sample consisted of peripheral blood or thyroid tissue (not recorded which). These receptors originate from a woman aged 18-29 years with Graves' hyperthyroidism.

This clonotype has at least ten counts. This chain uses TRBV10-3 with TRBJ2-7; D is possibly TRBD2 (5 bases). CDR3 size: 13 residues. Trimming cost V 4 bases and J 1 base, with 8 bases left between them. Per the germline V gene, CDR1 is ENHRY and CDR2 is SYGVKD. The CDR3 spells CAISVPGSYEQYF. CDR3 coding DNA: TGTGCCATCAGTGTTCCGGGATCCTACGAGCAGTACTTC.

As to this clonotype: Sequence at one end of the junction differs from germline and may be a read error. V and J are TRBV7-9 and TRBJ2-7; D is perhaps TRBD1 (5 bases). This CDR3 has 13 amino acids. The germline V gene has CDR1 SEHNR and CDR2 FQNEAQ (reference sequence). The CDR3 coding sequence is TGTGCCAGCAGACAGACAGAGTTCTACGAGCAGCACTTC. Translating gives CASRQTEFYEQHF.

This clonotype was recorded once. This may be a read error, as it is one base from a much larger clone. This rearrangement joins TRBV7-3 to TRBJ2-3; TRBD2 agrees at 14 bases. Germline assignment: CDR1 SGHTA and CDR2 FQGTGA. This CDR3 region has 16 residues. V dropped 5 bases and J dropped 8; count of bases not matched to a gene: 9. The CDR3 here is CASSKTSGRAGGTQYF. The CDR3 DNA follows: TGTGCCAGCAGCAAGACTAGCGGGAGGGCGGGAGGTACGCAGTATTTT.

This clonotype was seen repeatedly, ten times or more. The rearrangement uses TRBV20-1 and TRBJ2-7; D is possibly TRBD2 (6 bases). Germline CDR1 is DFQATT and CDR2 is SNEGSKA (reference sequence). Trimming removed 0 bases at V and 5 bases at J, with 17 bases between. The CDR3 runs to 15 residues. The CDR3 DNA reads as TGCAGTGCTAGAGATTCTAACGGGAGTGAGGACGAGCAGTACTTC. Amino acid sequence: CSARDSNGSEDEQYF.

Many counts were recorded for this clonotype. J is TRBJ2-7 and V is TRBV6-1, with D possibly called TRBD1 or TRBD2 (5 bases each). V lost 6 bases and J 0 bases, leaving 21 bases between the germline ends. CDR1 is MNHNS and CDR2 is SASEGT in the germline V gene. This CDR3 contains 17 residues. As DNA, the CDR3 is TGTGCCAGCAGGGAATCCCAACGAGGGGTCTTCTCCTACGAGCAGTACTTC. It specifies CASRESQRGVFSYEQYF.

This clonotype was seen at least ten times. The chain carries TRBV10-2 and TRBJ1-2, with 7 nucleotides matching TRBD1. The V gene end was trimmed by 4 bases and the J gene end by 3 bases; junction bases not matched to a gene: 11. Germline CDR1 is WSHSY and CDR2 is SAAADI. CDR3 length: 16 amino acids. CDR3 loop: CASSGNPGQSHYGYTF. DNA of the CDR3: TGCGCCAGCAGTGGGAACCCGGGACAGAGCCACTATGGCTACACCTTC.

This chain connects TRBV11-3 to TRBJ2-1; 10 bases line up with TRBD1. The CDR3 spans 13 residues. V was clipped by 0 bases and J by 14 bases; unmatched bases: 4. Germline V CDR1 and CDR2: SGHNT, YENEEA. This chain's CDR3 is CASSLEAGQGEFF. Written as DNA, the CDR3 is TGTGCCAGCAGCTTAGAAGCAGGACAGGGGGAGTTCTTC.

This clonotype was seen many times. The CDR3, as DNA: TGTGCCAGCAGCCCTTGGGGGGCTAGCGCGGAGACCCAGTACTTC. Translating it yields CASSPWGASAETQYF. The rearrangement joins TRBV7-3 to TRBJ2-5; D is perhaps TRBD1 or TRBD2 (6 bases each). The length of the CDR3 is 15 residues. CDR1 and CDR2 (germline): SGHTA, FQGTGA. V shed 5 bases and J shed 5 bases, with 18 bases lying between them.

There are many counts of this clonotype. The chain carries TRBV2 and TRBJ2-6; D is uncertain. V shed 6 bases and J shed 0 bases, with 15 bases lying between them. CDR3 size: 17 residues. In germline, CDR1 is SNHLY, CDR2 FYNNEI. The CDR3 reads CASRPFVVRSGANVLTF. As DNA, the CDR3 is TGTGCCAGCAGACCCTTTGTGGTGCGCTCTGGGGCCAACGTCCTGACTTTC.

A note on this clonotype: One junction end does not reproduce the germline sequence, and a read error may be involved. The rearrangement uses TRBV7-3 and TRBJ2-3; D is undetermined. Per the germline V gene, CDR1 is SGHTA and CDR2 is FQGTGA. CDR3 size: 12 residues. The CDR3 protein is CASSLITDAQYF. The DNA of the CDR3 is TGTGCCAGCAGCTTAATAACAGATGCGCAGTATTTT.

The rearrangement links TRBV2 to TRBJ2-7, with 7 bases that match TRBD1. This CDR3 has 13 amino acids. Germline loops: CDR1 SNHLY, CDR2 FYNNEI. The V gene end was trimmed by 11 bases and the J gene end by 8 bases; junction bases not matched to a gene: 15. The CDR3 nucleotides are TGTGCCCGACGACAGGGCGGAACCCCCAAGCAGTACTTC. Protein: CARRQGGTPKQYF.

The V call is TRBV10-3, the J call TRBJ1-1, with D unresolved. The CDR3 is made up of 16 amino acids. Germline CDR1 reads ENHRY; CDR2 reads SYGVKD. V lost 0 bases and J lost 5, with 16 bases in between. CDR3 loop: CAISESLAGGDTEAFF. The CDR3 coding sequence is TGTGCCATCAGTGAGTCGCTAGCGGGAGGCGATACTGAAGCTTTCTTT.

There are many counts of this clonotype. The rearrangement uses TRBV10-1 and TRBJ2-6; tentatively, D is TRBD1 (6 bases). Germline CDR1 is WNHNN and CDR2 is SYGVQD (reference sequence). The V gene lost 5 bases and the J gene lost 3 bases, with 8 bases spanning the gap. The CDR3 runs to 14 residues. CDR3: CASSPGVGANVLTF. The CDR3 region has the DNA TGCGCCAGCAGTCCAGGGGTTGGGGCCAACGTCCTGACTTTC.

Only a few counts were recorded for this clonotype. V is TRBV29-1 and J is TRBJ2-1; D not resolved. Germline values: CDR1 SQVTM, CDR2 ANQGSEA. V lost 3 bases to trimming and J lost 9 bases, with 12 bases between them. The CDR3 covers 12 residues. CDR3 DNA: TGCAGCGTTGAGGTCCAACGGGCTGAGCAGTTCTTC. As protein: CSVEVQRAEQFF.

On this clonotype itself: One end of the junction varies from germline; a read error may be responsible. The chain couples TRBV6-5 to TRBJ1-1; TRBD1 aligns across 8 bases. The CDR3 contains 13 residues. Germline loops: CDR1 MNHEY, CDR2 SVGAGI. The DNA for the CDR3 is TGTGCCTGCAGTCAGGACAGGGTTACTGAAGCTTTCTTT. Protein product: CACSQDRVTEAFF.

This clonotype has at least ten counts. The CDR3 protein is CASSQDSTGPREAFF. In DNA, the CDR3 is TGTGCCAGCAGCCAAGATTCCACCGGGCCAAGGGAAGCTTTCTTT. This rearrangement joins TRBV4-2 to TRBJ1-1; D not certain. The CDR3 totals 15 residues. Trimming pared 0 bases from V and 8 bases from J, leaving 16 bases between. Germline V CDR1 and CDR2: LGHNA, YNFKEQ.

Many counts were recorded for this clonotype. The chain has TRBV29-1 and TRBJ2-5; D gene uncertain. Trimming stripped 6 bases from V and 0 bases from J, with 11 bases between. From germline, CDR1 is SQVTM and CDR2 ANQGSEA. The length of the CDR3 is 13 residues. The chain's CDR3 is CSVNWRNQETQYF. The CDR3 nucleotides are TGCAGCGTAAACTGGCGGAACCAAGAGACCCAGTACTTC. Full variable domain (missing parts from reference TRBV29-1 and TRBJ2-5): SAVISQKPSRDICQRGTSLTIQCQVDSQVTMMFWYRQQPGQSLTLIATANQGSEATYESGFVIDKFPISRPNLTFSTLTVSNMSPEDSSIYLCSVNWRNQETQYFGPGTRLLVL.

Here the CDR3 DNA reads TGTGCCACCAGCAGCGATCTTGGGAGGGGCGAAGAGACCCAGTACTTC. This translates into CATSSDLGRGEETQYF. The rearrangement links TRBV15 to TRBJ2-5; 7 nucleotides match TRBD2. The CDR3 length is 16 residues. The V segment lost 3 bases and the J segment 3 bases; nucleotides outside the gene matches: 10. Looked up from germline, CDR1 is LNHNV and CDR2 is YYDKDF (reference sequence).

This clonotype occurred many times. The chain carries TRBV6-2 or TRBV6-3 and TRBJ2-7; tentative D call: TRBD1 (5 bases). Germline V CDR1 and CDR2: MNHEY, SVGEGT. V was shortened by 8 bases and J by 2 bases, with 13 bases between the two germline ends. CDR3 size: 13 residues. As DNA, the CDR3 is TGTGCCAGCGTGGCCAGGGTGGCCTACGAGCAGTACTTC. This translates into CASVARVAYEQYF.

Note on this clonotype: Without the conserved terminal phenylalanine or tryptophan, this CDR3 likely stems from a read error. The limits of the CDR3 on the DNA are not certain, so only TCRdb's listed CDR3 is given. The genes are TRBV20-1 and TRBJ2-5; TRBD2, the table's D call, was not compared with the DNA. Inclusive of both ends, the CDR3 amounts to 9 amino acids. Germline loops: CDR1 DFQATT, CDR2 SNEGSKA (reference sequence). This CDR3 is CSAHGTSGR.

This clonotype came up many times. V usage is TRBV15 and J usage is TRBJ2-7; 7 nucleotides line up with TRBD1. Per the germline V gene, CDR1 is LNHNV and CDR2 is YYDKDF (reference sequence). V shed 5 bases and J 2 bases; nucleotides not matched to a gene: 3. This CDR3 is 13 amino acids long. CDR3 residues: CATSWGQTYEQYF. CDR3 nucleotides: TGTGCCACCAGCTGGGGACAGACCTACGAGCAGTACTTC.

This clonotype was seen ten or more times. This rearrangement joins TRBV24-1 to TRBJ2-7, with D perhaps TRBD1 or TRBD2 (6 bases each). Germline-derived CDR1 and CDR2 are KGHDR and SFDVKD. Deletions cut 4 bases from V and 4 bases from J, with 16 bases between. The CDR3 extends over 15 amino acids. The CDR3 sequence is CATSERRGALYEQYF. The CDR3 DNA follows: TGTGCCACCAGTGAGAGGAGGGGGGCCTTATACGAGCAGTACTTC.

CDR3 loop: CASGRTGEQYF. In nucleotides, the CDR3 is TGTGCCAGCGGGAGAACGGGGGAGCAGTACTTC. V gene TRBV2 combines with J gene TRBJ2-7, with D tentatively TRBD2 (5 bases). CDR1 and CDR2 from the germline V gene are SNHLY and FYNNEI. CDR3 length: 11 amino acids. The ends were cut back, 8 bases at V and 7 bases at J, with 12 bases in the middle.

Ten or more counts support this clonotype. The chain combines TRBV5-1 with TRBJ1-1; D is unresolved. V was clipped by 0 bases and J by 6 bases, with 6 bases between them. Germline-derived CDR1 and CDR2 are SGHRS and YFSETQ. The CDR3 is 12 amino acids. The CDR3 DNA sequence: TGCGCCAGCAGCTTGGAGTTTTCTGAAGCTTTCTTT. This encodes CASSLEFSEAFF.

This clonotype was observed a handful of times. The chain carries TRBV7-2 and TRBJ2-3; 11 nucleotides align to TRBD2. Trimming cost V 4 bases and J 2 bases; bases outside gene matches: 5. CDR1 and CDR2 from the germline V gene are SGHTA and FQGNSA. The length of the CDR3 is 16 residues. In DNA form, the CDR3 reads TGTGCCAGCAGCTGGACTAGCGGGCGAAACACAGATACGCAGTATTTT. Its translation: CASSWTSGRNTDTQYF. Together with reference TRBV7-2 and TRBJ2-3, the CDR3 gives the full variable domain: GAGVSQSPSNKVTEKGKDVELRCDPISGHTALYWYRQSLGQGLEFLIYFQGNSAPDKSGLPSDRFSAERTGGSVSTLTIQRTQQEDSAVYLCASSWTSGRNTDTQYFGPGTRLTVL.

V gene TRBV7-8 combines with J gene TRBJ1-2; TRBD1 matches 8 bases. The CDR3 consists of 14 residues. The germline V gene has CDR1 SGHVS and CDR2 FQNEAQ. After removal of 4 bases from V and 8 bases from J, the junction contained 9 bases not matched to a gene. The CDR3 nucleotides are TGTGCCAGCAGCTCGCACGACGCAGGGGGCGGCTACACCTTC. This gives the protein CASSSHDAGGGYTF.

The chain employs TRBV9 and TRBJ2-7, with D perhaps TRBD2 (5 bases). The CDR3 is 16 residues long. Trimming removed 2 bases at V and 2 bases at J, with 17 bases between. Germline V gene sequence: CDR1 SGDLS, CDR2 YYNGEE. Written as DNA, the CDR3 is TGTGCCAGCAGCGTTAGCTTTGGGAGAGATACCTACGAGCAGTACTTC. It codes for CASSVSFGRDTYEQYF.

This clonotype was detected many times. This chain joins TRBV29-1 and TRBJ1-2; D gene unclear. Trimming removed 3 bases at V and 2 bases at J, with 13 bases between. The CDR3 is made up of 14 amino acids. Germline V gene lookup returns CDR1 SQVTM and CDR2 ANQGSEA. This CDR3 is CSVDAREGNYGYTF. The CDR3 DNA follows: TGCAGCGTTGACGCTCGAGAAGGGAACTATGGCTACACCTTC.

This clonotype was found many times. The rearrangement uses TRBV7-9 and TRBJ1-3; D is uncertain. The V end was cut by 1 base, the J end by 0 bases, with 13 bases between. CDR1 and CDR2 from the germline V gene are SEHNR and FQNEAQ (reference sequence). The CDR3 runs to 17 residues. As DNA, the CDR3 is TGTGCCAGCAGCTTAGGGGCAGCGTACAGCTCTGGAAACACCATATATTTT. Protein: CASSLGAAYSSGNTIYF.

V is TRBV18 and J is TRBJ1-5, with a tentative D call TRBD1 (5 bases). The CDR3 loop spans 13 amino acids. The germline V gene has CDR1 KGHSH and CDR2 LQKENI. V was trimmed by 6 bases and J by 13 bases, leaving 19 bases between them. CDR3 nucleotides: TGTGCCAGCTCTCGGGCAGGGCTCAGCAATCAGCATTTT. Translation gives CASSRAGLSNQHF. The full variable domain, its missing parts supplied by reference TRBV18 and TRBJ1-5, is NAGVMQNPRHLVRRRGQEARLRCSPMKGHSHVYWYRQLPEEGLKFMVYLQKENIIDESGMPKERFSAEFPKEGPSILRIQQVVRGDSAAYFCASSRAGLSNQHFGDGTRLSIL.